Sequencing of this TCR beta chain was carried out in a study of T cells in Graves' hyperthyroidism and ophthalmopathy. The CDR3 covers 15 residues. V dropped 5 bases and J dropped 8 bases, with 19 bases sitting between them. CDR1 and CDR2 from the germline V gene are MNHEY and SMNVEV (reference sequence). This clonotype has a count of ten or more. RNA transcripts yielded amplified TCR beta CDR3 regions. HTBI primers were used for first-round RT-PCR of the TCR CDR3. From the multiplex PCR reads, TCRdb called clonotypes with MiXCR, one entry per CDR3 protein. This sample has about 740,000 distinct CDR3 sequences; about 15% occur once, and the top ten carry roughly a tenth.

The source of this sequence is a young woman with Graves' hyperthyroidism. Sequencing input: blood. The chain recombines TRBV27 with TRBJ1-5; D is undetermined. CDR3 nucleotides: TGTGCCAGCAGTCCGAGGCCCCCACAAAGGAAGCCCCAGCATTTT. This encodes CASSPRPPQRKPQHF.